This entry lists 24 T cell receptor beta chains sequenced from one sample in a study of T cell changes during pregnancy in multiple sclerosis. Sequencing used immunoSEQ multiplex PCR; TCRdb keeps in-frame clones, though not all of them. The table lists roughly 40,000 clones, about 85% of them singletons. The sample consisted of CD4+ T cells from peripheral blood mononuclear cells, taken after pregnancy. The receptor source for this set is a female donor with multiple sclerosis, enrolled in a pregnancy study.

This clone was seen only once. The genes are TRBV28 and TRBJ1-5; 7 positions agree with TRBD1. Germline V gene lookup returns CDR1 MDHEN and CDR2 SYDVKM. CDR3 length: 14 amino acids. V was clipped by 1 base and J by 6 bases; unmatched bases: 3. CDR3: CASSLYRGAQPQHF. CDR3 nucleotides: TGTGCCAGCAGTTTATACAGGGGAGCTCAGCCCCAGCATTTT.

The V call is TRBV25-1, the J call TRBJ2-7; a weak D match, TRBD1 (6 bases). Trimming took 3 bases from V and 2 from J, leaving 17 bases between them. In germline, CDR1 is MGHDK, CDR2 SYGVNS. There are 16 residues in the CDR3. The CDR3 reads CASSDRYRDDTYEQYF. The CDR3 DNA reads as TGTGCCAGCAGTGACAGATACAGGGATGACACCTACGAGCAGTACTTC.

This clone was counted a single time. The V call is TRBV7-6, the J call TRBJ2-2, with D possibly TRBD1 on 7 matching bases. From germline, CDR1 is SGHVS and CDR2 FNYEAQ. The germline V and J ends were trimmed by 1 base and 5 bases, with 11 bases remaining between them. The length of the CDR3 is 15 residues. CDR3 in amino acids: CASSLEQGGTGELFF. As DNA, the CDR3 is TGTGCCAGCAGCTTAGAGCAGGGGGGTACCGGGGAGCTGTTTTTT.

The chain links TRBV19 to TRBJ1-6, with D possibly TRBD1 on 5 matching bases. CDR1 LNHDA and CDR2 SQIVND come from the germline V gene (reference sequence). Trimming removed 3 bases from V and 9 bases from J, with 21 bases in between. This CDR3 has 17 amino acids. This CDR3 is CASSILTGTLQRSPLHF. CDR3 nucleotide sequence: TGTGCCAGTAGTATCCTCACGGGGACTCTTCAACGTTCACCCCTCCACTTT.

The rearrangement uses TRBV5-1 and TRBJ2-2, with TRBD2 identical over 10 bases. The CDR3 runs to 16 residues. From germline, CDR1 is SGHRS and CDR2 YFSETQ. The V segment lost 3 bases and the J segment 3 bases; nucleotides outside the gene matches: 5. CDR3 residues: CASSYSSGGYTGELFF. The CDR3 bases are TGCGCCAGCAGCTACTCTAGCGGGGGTTACACCGGGGAGCTGTTTTTT.

The chain employs TRBV6-5 and TRBJ2-1, with a possible D match to TRBD2 (6 bases). The CDR3 loop spans 13 amino acids. Germline loops: CDR1 MNHEY, CDR2 SVGAGI. V lost 6 bases and J lost 4, with 10 bases in between. CDR3 in amino acids: CASREGAYNEQFF. DNA for the CDR3: TGTGCCAGCAGGGAGGGTGCTTACAATGAGCAGTTCTTC.

The sample holds one count of this clone. The V gene is TRBV2, the J gene TRBJ2-7; weak D call: TRBD1 (6 bases). The CDR3 extends over 13 amino acids. Germline-derived CDR1 and CDR2 are SNHLY and FYNNEI. Trimming removed 6 bases from V and 7 bases from J, with 16 bases in between. The CDR3 loop reads CASRRTQGQEQYF. The DNA for the CDR3 is TGTGCCAGCAGGAGGACACAGGGTCAGGAGCAGTACTTC.

CDR3 in amino acids: CAGSTSGSGIETQYF. CDR3 DNA sequence: TGCGCCGGATCGACTAGCGGGAGCGGGATAGAGACCCAGTACTTC. V is TRBV5-1 and J is TRBJ2-5, with 12 bases identical to TRBD2. V gave up 10 bases and J gave up 4 bases; unmatched junction bases: 11. This CDR3 is 15 amino acids long. Germline-derived CDR1 and CDR2 are SGHRS and YFSETQ.

This clone was seen only once. The chain links TRBV7-8 to TRBJ2-1; 8 bases are a match to TRBD1. Germline CDR1 and CDR2: SGHVS and FQNEAQ. Trimming took 4 bases from V and 2 from J; bases not matched to a gene: 4. This CDR3 region has 15 residues. This chain's CDR3 is CASSWGQVTYNEQFF. In nucleotides, the CDR3 is TGTGCCAGCAGCTGGGGACAGGTAACCTACAATGAGCAGTTCTTC.

This chain connects TRBV5-1 to TRBJ2-3; possible D gene TRBD2, 7 bases. CDR1 is SGHRS and CDR2 is YFSETQ in the germline V gene. The V and J ends lost 4 bases and 5 bases respectively, with 14 bases between them. The CDR3 is 14 residues long. The DNA for the CDR3 is TGCGCCAGCAGCCTCGGGGGGCGCGGAGATACGCAGTATTTT. It yields the protein CASSLGGRGDTQYF.

The rearrangement joins TRBV5-6 to TRBJ2-7; TRBD1 aligns across 7 bases. The length of the CDR3 is 15 residues. With 3 bases clipped from V and 7 bases from J, the junction kept 13 bases outside the gene matches. CDR1 is SGHDT, CDR2 YYEEEE, per germline. This CDR3 reads CASSYTGTEGPEQYF. CDR3 coding DNA: TGTGCCAGCAGCTATACCGGGACAGAGGGGCCGGAGCAGTACTTC.

The chain employs TRBV15 and TRBJ2-1; TRBD2 is a possible D gene (6 bases). V lost 6 bases and J 2 bases, leaving 17 bases between the germline ends. CDR1 is LNHNV and CDR2 is YYDKDF in the germline V gene (reference sequence). There are 16 residues in the CDR3. CDR3 in amino acids: CATRTSQGFAYNEQFF. The CDR3 DNA is TGTGCCACCAGAACTAGCCAGGGATTCGCCTACAATGAGCAGTTCTTC.

This clone was observed a few times. The J gene is TRBJ2-7, the V gene TRBV7-2; D is undetermined. Trimming shortened V by 5 bases and J by 0 bases, and 11 bases separated the two germline ends. The CDR3 has 14 residues. Germline CDR1 SGHTA, CDR2 FQGNSA. CDR3 nucleotides: TGTGCCAGCAGCCAAGGAGTGAGCTCCTACGAGCAGTACTTC. This translates into CASSQGVSSYEQYF.

The chain carries TRBV2 and TRBJ2-2; 12 nucleotides agree with TRBD2. The J segment lost 7 bases and the V segment lost 6 bases, leaving 9 bases of the junction unmatched. The length of the CDR3 is 16 residues. Germline V lookup: CDR1 SNHLY, CDR2 FYNNEI. The CDR3 is CASRPQTSGGSGELFF. CDR3 DNA: TGTGCCAGCAGACCCCAGACTAGCGGGGGAAGCGGGGAGCTGTTTTTT.

V gene TRBV11-2 combines with J gene TRBJ1-1, with D perhaps TRBD1 (5 bases). Trimming left V 2 bases short and J 3 bases short, with 13 bases between. Germline CDR1 reads SGHAT; CDR2 reads FQNNGV. The CDR3 consists of 15 residues. DNA of the CDR3: TGTGCCAGCAGCTTAACATTACAGGCCTACACTGAAGCTTTCTTT. This encodes CASSLTLQAYTEAFF. Full variable domain (missing parts from reference TRBV11-2 and TRBJ1-1): EAGVAQSPRYKIIEKRQSVAFWCNPISGHATLYWYQQILGQGPKLLIQFQNNGVVDDSQLPKDRFSAERLKGVDSTLKIQPAKLEDSAVYLCASSLTLQAYTEAFFGQGTRLTVV.

This clone was seen once. The V call is TRBV5-6, the J call TRBJ1-1, with TRBD1 as a possible D gene (6 bases). V lost 2 bases and J lost 1, with 12 bases in between. This CDR3 comprises 15 residues. CDR1 SGHDT and CDR2 YYEEEE come from the germline V gene. The CDR3 sequence is CASSFYDRPNTEAFF. The CDR3 nucleotides are TGTGCCAGCAGCTTTTACGACAGGCCGAACACTGAAGCTTTCTTT.

The chain couples TRBV29-1 to TRBJ1-2; possibly TRBD1 for D (5 bases). Germline values: CDR1 SQVTM, CDR2 ANQGSEA. CDR3 length: 11 amino acids. V was shortened by 4 bases and J by 5 bases, with 8 bases between the two germline ends. CDR3 sequence reads: CSVGSGYGYTF. The CDR3 region has the DNA TGCAGCGTTGGGTCAGGGTATGGCTACACCTTC.

The chain uses TRBV11-2 and TRBJ2-7; no firm D call. The germline V gene has CDR1 SGHAT and CDR2 FQNNGV. This CDR3 contains 11 residues. V was clipped by 5 bases and J by 3 bases, with 5 bases between them. The CDR3 DNA sequence: TGTGCCAGCAGCCTTTACTACGAGCAGTACTTC. Residues: CASSLYYEQYF. The whole variable domain, remainder taken from reference TRBV11-2 and TRBJ2-7, is EAGVAQSPRYKIIEKRQSVAFWCNPISGHATLYWYQQILGQGPKLLIQFQNNGVVDDSQLPKDRFSAERLKGVDSTLKIQPAKLEDSAVYLCASSLYYEQYFGPGTRLTVT.

J is TRBJ2-3 and V is TRBV15; the match to TRBD1 covers 7 bases. J was trimmed by 1 base and V by 6 bases; bases with no gene match: 7. The length of the CDR3 is 15 residues. The V gene's germline CDR1 is LNHNV and CDR2 YYDKDF (reference sequence). The CDR3 coding sequence is TGTGCCACCAGTGCAGGGGGATGGGGCACAGATACGCAGTATTTT. Translated, it gives CATSAGGWGTDTQYF.

V is TRBV28 and J is TRBJ2-5; 7 bases fit TRBD1. The V gene end was trimmed by 6 bases and the J gene end by 0 bases; junction bases not matched to a gene: 7. The CDR3 consists of 15 residues. Looked up from germline, CDR1 is MDHEN and CDR2 is SYDVKM. As DNA, the CDR3 is TGTGCCAGCAGGCCGGGACAGAGGTACCAAGAGACCCAGTACTTC. Translation gives CASRPGQRYQETQYF.

In this sample, this clone turned up once. The J gene is TRBJ1-1, the V gene TRBV5-6; 7 positions agree with TRBD1. Trimming took 3 bases from V and 4 from J; bases not matched to a gene: 6. The CDR3 has 14 residues. Germline V CDR1 and CDR2: SGHDT, YYEEEE. The CDR3 bases are TGTGCCAGCAGCTGGGACAGAATCCTCACTGAAGCTTTCTTT. Translation: CASSWDRILTEAFF. Complete variable domain (other parts from reference TRBV5-6 and TRBJ1-1): DAGVTQSPTHLIKTRGQQVTLRCSPKSGHDTVSWYQQALGQGPQFIFQYYEEEERQRGNFPDRFSGHQFPNYSSELNVNALLLGDSALYLCASSWDRILTEAFFGQGTRLTVV.

Regarding this clone: Other DNA sequences in this specimen translate into the identical CDR3. The chain recombines TRBV7-3 with TRBJ1-1; no clear D. Trimming shortened V by 2 bases and J by 4 bases, and 11 bases separated the two germline ends. CDR3 length equals 14 residues. Germline V gene sequence: CDR1 SGHTA, CDR2 FQGTGA. The CDR3 DNA is TGTGCCAGCAGCTTAGTAGGGAGGAGCACTGAAGCTTTCTTT. Translation gives CASSLVGRSTEAFF.

Concerning this clone: The identical CDR3 is also encoded by other nucleotide sequences in the sample. This chain links TRBV7-2 with TRBJ2-7, with D possibly TRBD1 on 5 matching bases. This CDR3 comprises 14 residues. The ends were cut back, 3 bases at V and 0 bases at J, with 9 bases in the middle. Germline V gene lookup returns CDR1 SGHTA and CDR2 FQGNSA. The DNA for the CDR3 is TGTGCCAGCAGCTTCAGGGTAAGCTCCTACGAGCAGTACTTC. Translating gives CASSFRVSSYEQYF.

The V gene is TRBV19, the J gene TRBJ2-7; D is ambiguous. V lost 6 bases, J lost 0 bases, and 12 bases lay in between. This CDR3 is 14 amino acids long. Germline V CDR1 and CDR2: LNHDA, SQIVND (reference sequence). The CDR3 loop reads CASRVTSGSYEQYF. The CDR3 DNA reads as TGTGCCAGTAGGGTGACATCCGGCTCCTACGAGCAGTACTTC.